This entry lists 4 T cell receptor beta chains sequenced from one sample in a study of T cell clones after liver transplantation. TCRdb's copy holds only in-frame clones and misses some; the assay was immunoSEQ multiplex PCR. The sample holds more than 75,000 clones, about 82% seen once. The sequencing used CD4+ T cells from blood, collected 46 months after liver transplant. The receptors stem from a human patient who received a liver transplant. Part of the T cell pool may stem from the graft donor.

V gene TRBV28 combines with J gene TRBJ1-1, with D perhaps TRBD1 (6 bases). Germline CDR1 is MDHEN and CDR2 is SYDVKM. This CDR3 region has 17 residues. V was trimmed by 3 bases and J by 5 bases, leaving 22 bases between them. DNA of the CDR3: TGTGCCAGCAGTTTTCCACCCTTTGGGACATTCGTTACTGAAGCTTTCTTT. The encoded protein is CASSFPPFGTFVTEAFF. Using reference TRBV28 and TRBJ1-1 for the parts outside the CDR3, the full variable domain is DVKVTQSSRYLVKRTGEKVFLECVQDMDHENMFWYRQDPGLGLRLIYFSYDVKMKEKGDIPEGYSVSREKKERFSLILESASTNQTSMYLCASSFPPFGTFVTEAFFGQGTRLTVV.

The CDR3 spells CASSQLTTGLTVRGDTQYF. The CDR3 DNA is TGCGCCAGCAGCCAACTCACAACGGGACTCACAGTGAGGGGGGATACGCAGTATTTT. The V call is TRBV4-3, the J call TRBJ2-3; D tentatively fits TRBD1 or TRBD2 (6 bases each). Trimming removed 2 bases at V and 6 bases at J, with 27 bases between. This CDR3 comprises 19 residues. Germline CDR1 LGHNA, CDR2 YSLEER.

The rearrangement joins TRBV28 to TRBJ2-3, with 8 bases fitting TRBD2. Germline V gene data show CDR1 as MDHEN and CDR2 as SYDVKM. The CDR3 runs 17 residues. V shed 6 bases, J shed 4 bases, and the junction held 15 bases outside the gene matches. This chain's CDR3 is CASRTLSGSLPPDTQYF. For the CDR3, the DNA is TGTGCCAGCAGGACACTCAGCGGGAGCCTCCCTCCAGATACGCAGTATTTT.

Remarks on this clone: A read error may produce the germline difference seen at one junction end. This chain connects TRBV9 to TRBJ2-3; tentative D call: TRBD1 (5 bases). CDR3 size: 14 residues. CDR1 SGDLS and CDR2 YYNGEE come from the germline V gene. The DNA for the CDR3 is TGTGCCAGCAGCCCCAGGACAACAACAGAGACGCAGTATTTT. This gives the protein CASSPRTTTETQYF.